The 30 T cell receptor beta chains in this list originate from one sample, sequenced in a study of T cell changes during pregnancy in multiple sclerosis. Sequencing used immunoSEQ multiplex PCR; TCRdb keeps in-frame clones, though not all of them. The table has fewer than 85,000 clones, about 94% seen once. Material: peripheral blood, obtained in the first trimester of pregnancy. These receptor sequences come from a female donor in good health, enrolled as a control in a pregnancy study.

This rearrangement joins TRBV4-2 to TRBJ2-3, with 8 bases fitting TRBD2. The V segment lost 1 base and the J segment 3 bases; nucleotides outside the gene matches: 15. This CDR3 contains 19 residues. Germline values: CDR1 LGHNA, CDR2 YNFKEQ. In DNA form, the CDR3 reads TGTGCCAGCAGCCAAGTAGGAGGCGCCGGGACTAGTAAAACAGATACGCAGTATTTT. Translating gives CASSQVGGAGTSKTDTQYF.

The J gene is TRBJ2-7, the V gene TRBV28; D uncertain. The length of the CDR3 is 14 residues. Trimming pared 5 bases from V and 3 bases from J, leaving 14 bases between. Germline lookup yields CDR1 MDHEN and CDR2 SYDVKM. CDR3 region: CASSPYDTYYEQYF. In DNA, the CDR3 is TGTGCCAGCAGTCCCTATGATACTTACTACGAGCAGTACTTC.

The rearrangement joins TRBV6-4 to TRBJ2-3; D is ambiguous. The germline V gene encodes CDR1 MRHNA and CDR2 SNTAGT. Trimming removed 2 bases at V and 1 base at J, with 13 bases between. CDR3 size: 16 residues. CDR3 nucleotide sequence: TGTGCCAGCAGTGACGTGGAGCTGCTAGGCACAGATACGCAGTATTTT. Amino acids: CASSDVELLGTDTQYF.

The chain joins TRBV28 to TRBJ2-1, with D possibly being TRBD2 (5 bases). The germline V gene has CDR1 MDHEN and CDR2 SYDVKM. Trimming left V 6 bases short and J 2 bases short, with 14 bases between. The CDR3 runs to 15 residues. The CDR3 reads CASRVVARAYNEQFF. CDR3 coding DNA: TGTGCCAGCAGGGTGGTTGCGCGGGCCTACAATGAGCAGTTCTTC.

The chain employs TRBV4-1 and TRBJ1-1; 7 nucleotides align to TRBD1. With V trimmed by 5 bases and J by 1 base, 13 bases remained unmatched. The CDR3 is made up of 17 amino acids. The germline gives CDR1 MGHRA, CDR2 YSYEKL. The CDR3 reads CASSDARDSEANTEAFF. DNA of the CDR3: TGCGCCAGCAGCGATGCTAGGGACAGCGAGGCGAACACTGAAGCTTTCTTT.

V is TRBV7-9 and J is TRBJ2-7; 8 positions match TRBD1. This CDR3 comprises 15 residues. Germline values: CDR1 SEHNR, CDR2 FQNEAQ (reference sequence). V gave up 5 bases and J gave up 7 bases; unmatched junction bases: 13. The CDR3 spells CASSGGTGYTREQYF. DNA of the CDR3: TGTGCCAGCAGCGGGGGGACAGGATACACTAGGGAGCAGTACTTC.

The chain combines TRBV9 with TRBJ1-2, with D possibly TRBD1 on 6 matching bases. Germline V gives CDR1 SGDLS, CDR2 YYNGEE. V was pared by 3 bases and J by 4 bases, with 10 bases between. The CDR3 loop spans 13 amino acids. As DNA, the CDR3 is TGTGCCAGCAGCGGAGGACAGCTCTATGGCTACACCTTC. It codes for CASSGGQLYGYTF.

In its sample, this clone was seen once. The chain recombines TRBV5-6 with TRBJ1-5; D not resolved. Between the trimmed V and J ends, which lost 1 base and 4 bases, there was a span of 6 bases. The CDR3 is 13 residues long. Germline V lookup: CDR1 SGHDT, CDR2 YYEEEE. CDR3 region: CASSLSLNQPQHF. Here the CDR3 DNA reads TGTGCCAGCAGCTTGTCCCTTAATCAGCCCCAGCATTTT.

In its sample, this clone was seen a few times. J is TRBJ1-1 and V is TRBV20-1; D is undetermined. The germline V gene encodes CDR1 DFQATT and CDR2 SNEGSKA (reference sequence). The CDR3 is 10 amino acids. V dropped 4 bases and J dropped 4 bases, with 4 bases sitting between them. CDR3 coding DNA: TGCAGTGCTATCGGCACTGAAGCTTTCTTT. Its protein product is CSAIGTEAFF.

The chain employs TRBV9 and TRBJ2-1; D remains unclear. The germline V and J ends were trimmed by 1 base and 3 bases, with 14 bases remaining between them. Germline CDR1 and CDR2: SGDLS and YYNGEE. CDR3 length: 16 amino acids. The CDR3 region has the DNA TGTGCCAGCAGCGTATCTGAGCGCCTCTACTACAATGAGCAGTTCTTC. It specifies CASSVSERLYYNEQFF.

This clone was recorded only once. J is TRBJ2-3 and V is TRBV6-5; D is possibly TRBD2 (6 bases). Germline V lookup: CDR1 MNHEY, CDR2 SVGAGI. The CDR3 covers 13 residues. Trimming shortened V by 7 bases and J by 1 base, and 9 bases separated the two germline ends. The CDR3 loop is CASTREGTDTQYF. In DNA, the CDR3 is TGTGCCAGCACGCGGGAAGGCACAGATACGCAGTATTTT.

The V and J genes are TRBV5-1 and TRBJ2-6; 13 nucleotides align to TRBD2. The length of the CDR3 is 17 residues. The V and J ends lost 7 bases and 0 bases, in that order; junction bases with no gene match: 4. CDR1 is SGHRS, CDR2 YFSETQ, per germline. CDR3 sequence (DNA): TGCGCCAGCGGGACTAGCGGGACTCCCTCTGGGGCCAACGTCCTGACTTTC. Translating it yields CASGTSGTPSGANVLTF.

This chain uses TRBV18 with TRBJ2-6; D is perhaps TRBD1 (6 bases). Between the trimmed V and J ends, which lost 2 bases and 1 base, there was a span of 21 bases. The CDR3 spans 20 residues. Germline assignment: CDR1 KGHSH and CDR2 LQKENI. CDR3 DNA sequence: TGTGCCAGCTCACCAATGGTGGGACACTCATTCCTTTCTGGGGCCAACGTCCTGACTTTC. Amino acids: CASSPMVGHSFLSGANVLTF.

The chain employs TRBV6-1 and TRBJ1-1; D unresolved. In germline, CDR1 is MNHNS, CDR2 SASEGT. V was clipped by 1 base and J by 7 bases, with 16 bases between them. CDR3 size: 15 residues. This CDR3 is CASSEEPAAGIEAFF. The CDR3 coding sequence is TGTGCCAGCAGTGAAGAGCCGGCAGCGGGGATTGAAGCTTTCTTT.

Only one count was recorded for this clone. The chain combines TRBV19 with TRBJ2-2; D is unclear. This CDR3 spans 14 amino acids. V was pared by 5 bases and J by 0 bases, with 7 bases between. Germline values: CDR1 LNHDA, CDR2 SQIVND (reference sequence). The CDR3 sequence is CASSGLTNTGELFF. CDR3 bases: TGTGCCAGTAGTGGGCTGACGAACACCGGGGAGCTGTTTTTT.

This clone occurred a few times. The V call is TRBV27, the J call TRBJ1-1; TRBD1 is a possible D gene (5 bases). Trimming cost V 5 bases and J 1 base, with 14 bases left between them. Germline V gene data show CDR1 as MNHEY and CDR2 as SMNVEV (reference sequence). This CDR3 has 15 amino acids. The CDR3 DNA follows: TGTGCCAGCAGTGCCAGACAGATCTCGAACACTGAAGCTTTCTTT. Encoded protein: CASSARQISNTEAFF.

The chain is built from TRBV28 and TRBJ2-7, with a weak D call TRBD2 (7 bases). The CDR3 loop spans 16 amino acids. The V and J ends lost 5 bases and 5 bases respectively, with 22 bases between them. Germline CDR1 MDHEN, CDR2 SYDVKM. DNA for the CDR3: TGTGCCAGCAGTCCGCTCGGGGGGCAGGGTGTCCACGAGCAGTACTTC. It codes for CASSPLGGQGVHEQYF.

The chain recombines TRBV6-5 with TRBJ2-7; D not resolved. V was cut by 2 bases and J by 2 bases, with 10 bases left in between. The CDR3 length is 14 residues. The germline V gene encodes CDR1 MNHEY and CDR2 SVGAGI. The CDR3, as DNA: TGTGCCAGCAGTTACAATCAGGTCACCTACGAGCAGTACTTC. It yields the protein CASSYNQVTYEQYF.

V and J are TRBV28 and TRBJ2-7; D call uncertain. CDR1 and CDR2 (germline): MDHEN, SYDVKM. V lost 2 bases, J lost 9 bases, and 8 bases lay in between. This CDR3 has 11 residues. In DNA, the CDR3 is TGTGCCAGCAGTTTACGAGGTCGGCAGTACTTC. Translation gives CASSLRGRQYF.

CDR3 sequence (DNA): TGTGCCAGCAGTGGGGGGGGTACTAGGCCCAAGGACGAGCAGTACTTC. As protein: CASSGGGTRPKDEQYF. The chain links TRBV6-4 to TRBJ2-7; 7 positions agree with TRBD2. CDR1 is MRHNA, CDR2 SNTAGT, per germline. The CDR3 runs to 16 residues. The V and J ends lost 4 bases and 5 bases, in that order; junction bases with no gene match: 14.

The rearrangement uses TRBV6-1 and TRBJ2-3; TRBD2 matches at 7 bases. V gave up 10 bases and J gave up 2 bases; unmatched junction bases: 6. CDR1 and CDR2 from the germline V gene are MNHNS and SASEGT. The CDR3 totals 13 residues. In DNA form, the CDR3 reads TGTGCCATCCGGGACTATAACACAGATACGCAGTATTTT. Its protein product is CAIRDYNTDTQYF.

This chain joins TRBV28 and TRBJ1-5; D perhaps matches TRBD1 (6 bases). Trimming removed 3 bases at V and 1 base at J, with 13 bases between. The CDR3 totals 16 residues. CDR1 and CDR2 (germline): MDHEN, SYDVKM. CDR3 in amino acids: CASSFWSGESNQPQHF. DNA for the CDR3: TGTGCCAGCAGTTTTTGGTCAGGGGAGAGCAATCAGCCCCAGCATTTT.

The chain is built from TRBV28 and TRBJ2-1, with 9 positions matching TRBD2. Germline CDR1 reads MDHEN; CDR2 reads SYDVKM. V was clipped by 3 bases and J by 7 bases; unmatched bases: 13. The CDR3 runs to 17 residues. The CDR3 DNA follows: TGTGCCAGCAGTTTCGGTAGCGGGAGTTTAGGGTTAAATGAGCAGTTCTTC. Its protein is CASSFGSGSLGLNEQFF.

This chain links TRBV10-2 with TRBJ2-7, with a weak D call TRBD1 (5 bases). V lost 6 bases and J 3 bases, leaving 9 bases between the germline ends. The CDR3 runs 12 residues. Germline CDR1 is WSHSY and CDR2 is SAAADI. This CDR3 is CASSPGYYEQYF. The DNA for the CDR3 is TGCGCCAGCAGCCCAGGGTACTACGAGCAGTACTTC.

This chain uses TRBV2 with TRBJ2-1, with D perhaps TRBD2 (6 bases). Trimming stripped 6 bases from V and 0 bases from J, with 18 bases between. The CDR3 extends over 17 amino acids. Germline V gives CDR1 SNHLY, CDR2 FYNNEI. The CDR3 is CASSWPGTESSYNEQFF. CDR3 coding DNA: TGTGCCAGCAGCTGGCCCGGGACTGAAAGCTCCTACAATGAGCAGTTCTTC.

The chain is built from TRBV25-1 and TRBJ2-7; 12 nucleotides match TRBD2. The CDR3 extends over 16 amino acids. Per germline, CDR1 MGHDK and CDR2 SYGVNS. Trimming cost V 6 bases and J 5 bases; bases outside gene matches: 11. This chain's CDR3 is CASSPPSGRAGNEQYF. The CDR3 coding sequence is TGTGCCAGCAGCCCCCCTAGCGGGAGGGCCGGTAACGAGCAGTACTTC.

This chain links TRBV10-3 with TRBJ2-1, with D unclear. V was trimmed by 6 bases and J by 5 bases, leaving 11 bases between them. This CDR3 is built from 13 residues. Germline CDR1 reads ENHRY; CDR2 reads SYGVKD. In DNA form, the CDR3 reads TGTGCCATCAGGGAGCGAGCGCACAATGAGCAGTTCTTC. Protein: CAIRERAHNEQFF.

V gene TRBV30 combines with J gene TRBJ2-1, with D unclear. Germline assignment: CDR1 GTSNPN and CDR2 SVGIG (reference sequence). This CDR3 region has 11 residues. The germline V and J ends were trimmed by 5 bases and 6 bases, with 8 bases remaining between them. This CDR3 is CAWGPLNEQFF. CDR3 nucleotide sequence: TGTGCCTGGGGCCCCCTCAATGAGCAGTTCTTC.

The chain is built from TRBV28 and TRBJ2-3; TRBD1 is a possible D gene (6 bases). The CDR3 extends over 14 amino acids. Germline assignment: CDR1 MDHEN and CDR2 SYDVKM. Trimming cost V 3 bases and J 2 bases, with 9 bases left between them. In DNA, the CDR3 is TGTGCCAGCAGTTTGCCAGGGGTCACAGATACGCAGTATTTT. Encoded protein: CASSLPGVTDTQYF.

The chain uses TRBV15 and TRBJ2-2, with D possibly TRBD2 on 6 matching bases. This CDR3 contains 17 residues. Germline CDR1 and CDR2: LNHNV and YYDKDF (reference sequence). V was shortened by 3 bases and J by 7 bases, with 21 bases between the two germline ends. In nucleotides, the CDR3 is TGTGCCACCAGCAGGGCAGCGACTAGGCCCTTGAGCGGGGAGCTGTTTTTT. Its translation: CATSRAATRPLSGELFF.